This passage covers 28 T cell receptor beta chains from one sample sequenced in a study of PD-1 blockade in classical Hodgkin lymphoma. Every patient experienced relapse after autologous stem cell transplantation, and brentuximab vedotin exposure varied. Some clones are missing from TCRdb's copy, which holds only in-frame ones; the method was immunoSEQ multiplex PCR. The table records about 97,000 clones, 80% to 85% of them present only once. The input for sequencing was peripheral blood mononuclear cells (PBMCs), taken at baseline. The origin of the receptors is a human donor with classical Hodgkin lymphoma.

The chain carries TRBV7-2 and TRBJ2-7; TRBD2 agrees at 13 bases. Trimming at V came to 4 bases and at J to 5 bases, leaving 14 bases not matched to a gene. CDR3 length: 18 residues. Germline V gives CDR1 SGHTA, CDR2 FQGNSA. The CDR3 bases are TGTGCCAGCAGCTCTCCGACTAGCGGGAGGTCTTACGTCGACGAGCAGTACTTC. It codes for CASSSPTSGRSYVDEQYF.

The chain has TRBV10-3 and TRBJ2-6; 15 bases align to TRBD2. Per germline, CDR1 ENHRY and CDR2 SYGVKD. Trimming cost V 4 bases and J 0 bases; bases outside gene matches: 10. This CDR3 contains 21 residues. CDR3 coding DNA: TGTGCCATCAGTGGGACTAGCGGGAGGGTGGAAGCGAACTCTGGGGCCAACGTCCTGACTTTC. Protein sequence: CAISGTSGRVEANSGANVLTF.

This chain uses TRBV7-8 with TRBJ2-7; TRBD2 matches at 9 bases. This CDR3 is built from 18 residues. Germline CDR1 reads SGHVS; CDR2 reads FQNEAQ. Trimming took 0 bases from V and 2 from J; bases not matched to a gene: 11. The CDR3 DNA follows: TGTGCCAGCAGCTTAGCGGTCATAGCGGGGGATCAAACCTACGAGCAGTACTTC. It yields the protein CASSLAVIAGDQTYEQYF.

The J gene is TRBJ2-7, the V gene TRBV7-9; D perhaps matches TRBD2 (5 bases). Germline V gene lookup returns CDR1 SEHNR and CDR2 FQNEAQ (reference sequence). Trimming left V 1 base short and J 6 bases short, with 13 bases between. The CDR3 runs to 14 residues. CDR3 coding DNA: TGTGCCAGCAGCTTAGATCCGCTAGCCGCCGAGCAGTACTTC. This encodes CASSLDPLAAEQYF.

This clone appeared a single time. The V gene is TRBV18, the J gene TRBJ1-1; D call uncertain. Germline CDR1 KGHSH, CDR2 LQKENI. The ends were cut back, 8 bases at V and 2 bases at J, with 12 bases in the middle. The CDR3 runs 13 residues. In nucleotides, the CDR3 is TGTGCCAGCCGAGGACGGAATAACACTGAAGCTTTCTTT. Its protein product is CASRGRNNTEAFF. Combining the CDR3 with reference TRBV18 and TRBJ1-1 gives the whole variable domain NAGVMQNPRHLVRRRGQEARLRCSPMKGHSHVYWYRQLPEEGLKFMVYLQKENIIDESGMPKERFSAEFPKEGPSILRIQQVVRGDSAAYFCASRGRNNTEAFFGQGTRLTVV.

This chain joins TRBV7-8 and TRBJ2-1; D remains unclear. Trimming removed 3 bases from V and 9 bases from J, with 9 bases in between. The CDR3 contains 12 residues. In germline, CDR1 is SGHVS, CDR2 FQNEAQ. CDR3 sequence (DNA): TGTGCCAGCAGCTTCCGATCGGGTGAGCAGTTCTTC. Its protein is CASSFRSGEQFF.

This chain links TRBV7-9 with TRBJ1-1; tentative D call: TRBD1 (5 bases). Trimming removed 3 bases at V and 6 bases at J, with 11 bases between. This CDR3 comprises 13 residues. From germline, CDR1 is SEHNR and CDR2 FQNEAQ (reference sequence). Written as DNA, the CDR3 is TGTGCCAGCAGCTTTCCAGGGAGGGCTGAAGCTTTCTTT. It encodes CASSFPGRAEAFF.

This chain uses TRBV15 with TRBJ2-5; 13 bases are shared with TRBD2. V dropped 6 bases and J dropped 5; count of bases not matched to a gene: 0. The length of the CDR3 is 13 residues. In germline, CDR1 is LNHNV, CDR2 YYDKDF (reference sequence). The CDR3 DNA is TGTGCCACCAGACTAGCGGGAGGGGAGACCCAGTACTTC. Translating it yields CATRLAGGETQYF.

This clone has a handful of counts. V is TRBV7-9 and J is TRBJ1-5; D uncertain. CDR1 SEHNR and CDR2 FQNEAQ come from the germline V gene (reference sequence). Trimming took off 3 bases at V and 6 bases at J, with 9 bases between the two ends. This CDR3 comprises 13 residues. The CDR3 protein is CASSFAAAQPQHF. For the CDR3, the DNA is TGTGCCAGCAGCTTTGCCGCAGCTCAGCCCCAGCATTTT.

The chain links TRBV5-6 to TRBJ2-2, with TRBD1 identical over 8 bases. CDR1 is SGHDT and CDR2 is YYEEEE in the germline V gene. The CDR3 sequence is 14 residues long. V was clipped by 2 bases and J by 8 bases; unmatched bases: 5. The CDR3 DNA reads as TGTGCCAGCAGCTTTGGACAGGGTAGGGGGGAGCTGTTTTTT. It specifies CASSFGQGRGELFF.

This clone has just one count. The J gene is TRBJ2-2, the V gene TRBV5-6; TRBD1 matches 7 bases. Trimming removed 4 bases from V and 3 bases from J; junction bases left unmatched: 3. The CDR3 covers 14 residues. From germline, CDR1 is SGHDT and CDR2 YYEEEE. CDR3 nucleotides: TGTGCCAGCAGCCCGACAGGGTACACCGGGGAGCTGTTTTTT. This encodes CASSPTGYTGELFF.

This rearrangement joins TRBV6-5 to TRBJ1-5; possibly TRBD1 for D (5 bases). Germline assignment: CDR1 MNHEY and CDR2 SVGAGI. V gave up 0 bases and J gave up 6 bases, with 12 bases separating them. This CDR3 is 15 amino acids long. The CDR3 here is CASSYSSGKGQPQHF. The DNA of the CDR3 is TGTGCCAGCAGTTACTCATCAGGGAAGGGTCAGCCCCAGCATTTT.

The rearrangement links TRBV27 to TRBJ2-5; D gene unclear. The CDR3 spans 13 residues. The V gene lost 8 bases and the J gene lost 1 base, with 11 bases spanning the gap. Germline V lookup: CDR1 MNHEY, CDR2 SMNVEV (reference sequence). As DNA, the CDR3 is TGTGCCAGCGCGGCCCGCATCCAAGAGACCCAGTACTTC. Amino acid sequence: CASAARIQETQYF.

This chain joins TRBV29-1 and TRBJ1-1; no reliable D call. The V gene's germline CDR1 is SQVTM and CDR2 ANQGSEA. The CDR3 is 13 residues long. Deletions cut 1 base from V and 1 base from J, with 7 bases between. In DNA form, the CDR3 reads TGCAGCGTTGAAGGCCAGCGGAACACTGAAGCTTTCTTT. Protein: CSVEGQRNTEAFF.

The chain recombines TRBV9 with TRBJ2-1; a weak D match, TRBD2 (6 bases). V was clipped by 3 bases and J by 4 bases, with 14 bases between them. Germline CDR1 and CDR2: SGDLS and YYNGEE. The length of the CDR3 is 15 residues. CDR3 protein: CASSAEGSGYNEQFF. DNA of the CDR3: TGTGCCAGCAGCGCGGAGGGATCAGGGTACAATGAGCAGTTCTTC. Together with reference TRBV9 and TRBJ2-1, the CDR3 gives the full variable domain: DSGVTQTPKHLITATGQRVTLRCSPRSGDLSVYWYQQSLDQGLQFLIQYYNGEERAKGNILERFSAQQFPDLHSELNLSSLELGDSALYFCASSAEGSGYNEQFFGPGTRLTVL.

The chain uses TRBV2 and TRBJ2-6, with 7 bases fitting TRBD1. V shed 6 bases and J 4 bases; nucleotides not matched to a gene: 6. The V gene's germline CDR1 is SNHLY and CDR2 FYNNEI. This CDR3 spans 15 amino acids. CDR3 residues: CASRHRGHGANVLTF. In DNA, the CDR3 is TGTGCCAGCAGACACAGGGGTCACGGGGCCAACGTCCTGACTTTC.

J is TRBJ2-2 and V is TRBV5-4, with D perhaps TRBD2 (6 bases). Trimming pared 5 bases from V and 7 bases from J, leaving 24 bases between. The CDR3 covers 17 residues. The germline CDR1 and CDR2 sequences are SGHNT and YYREEE (reference sequence). The CDR3 is CASSLDGGALSGGELFF. In DNA, the CDR3 is TGTGCCAGCAGTCTTGATGGAGGGGCGCTTTCTGGCGGGGAGCTGTTTTTT.

The V gene is TRBV28, the J gene TRBJ2-1, with D perhaps assigned TRBD1 or TRBD2 (5 bases each). The CDR3 is 16 residues long. V lost 6 bases and J 0 bases, leaving 15 bases between the germline ends. Germline-derived CDR1 and CDR2 are MDHEN and SYDVKM. CDR3 DNA sequence: TGTGCCAGCAGAGGGGCAGCGGCTAGCTCCTACAATGAGCAGTTCTTC. Protein: CASRGAAASSYNEQFF.

The chain combines TRBV30 with TRBJ2-1; D is possibly TRBD1 or TRBD2 (5 bases each). Trimming pared 5 bases from V and 0 bases from J, leaving 14 bases between. The germline V gene encodes CDR1 GTSNPN and CDR2 SVGIG (reference sequence). There are 15 residues in the CDR3. Here the CDR3 reads CAWGAGLRSYNEQFF. The CDR3 coding sequence is TGTGCCTGGGGGGCGGGCCTCCGCTCCTACAATGAGCAGTTCTTC.

The chain uses TRBV7-8 and TRBJ2-7, with TRBD2 as a possible D gene (5 bases). CDR1 and CDR2 from the germline V gene are SGHVS and FQNEAQ. V was pared by 5 bases and J by 3 bases, with 17 bases between. CDR3 length equals 15 residues. The CDR3 region has the DNA TGTGCCAGCAGCCAGGCGGGCGGGTCGAGCTACGAGCAGTACTTC. It specifies CASSQAGGSSYEQYF.

J is TRBJ2-1 and V is TRBV7-9, with D possibly matching TRBD2 (7 bases). Trimming took 2 bases from V and 6 from J, leaving 11 bases between them. Looked up from germline, CDR1 is SEHNR and CDR2 is FQNEAQ (reference sequence). This CDR3 is 14 amino acids long. The CDR3 sequence is CASSLSGDINEQFF. CDR3 DNA sequence: TGTGCCAGCAGCTTAAGCGGGGACATCAATGAGCAGTTCTTC. The full variable domain, its missing parts supplied by reference TRBV7-9 and TRBJ2-1, is DTGVSQNPRHKITKRGQNVTFRCDPISEHNRLYWYRQTLGQGPEFLTYFQNEAQLEKSRLLSDRFSAERPKGSFSTLEIQRTEQGDSAMYLCASSLSGDINEQFFGPGTRLTVL.

This chain connects TRBV5-1 to TRBJ2-7; TRBD1 matches at 9 bases. The CDR3 is 14 amino acids. V lost 4 bases to trimming and J lost 3 bases; unmatched junction nucleotides: 5. CDR1 and CDR2 (germline): SGHRS, YFSETQ. CDR3 amino acids: CASSQTGGGYEQYF. DNA for the CDR3: TGCGCCAGCAGCCAGACAGGGGGAGGCTACGAGCAGTACTTC.

The rearrangement uses TRBV7-3 and TRBJ2-3; D is unclear. V was clipped by 5 bases and J by 6 bases, with 15 bases between them. Germline V gene sequence: CDR1 SGHTA, CDR2 FQGTGA. CDR3 length: 14 amino acids. The CDR3 region is CASSPGQHGDTQYF. In DNA form, the CDR3 reads TGTGCCAGCAGCCCCGGTCAGCATGGGGATACGCAGTATTTT.

The rearrangement links TRBV19 to TRBJ1-1; 8 nucleotides agree with TRBD1. J was trimmed by 6 bases and V by 7 bases; bases with no gene match: 10. The CDR3 is made up of 14 amino acids. Germline CDR1 is LNHDA and CDR2 is SQIVND (reference sequence). CDR3 protein: CASIRTGMNAEAFF. CDR3 in DNA: TGTGCCAGTATCCGGACAGGGATGAATGCTGAAGCTTTCTTT.

The rearrangement links TRBV30 to TRBJ2-3, with D unresolved. The CDR3 consists of 11 residues. V lost 5 bases to trimming and J lost 5 bases, with 8 bases between them. The V gene's germline CDR1 is GTSNPN and CDR2 SVGIG (reference sequence). CDR3 nucleotide sequence: TGTGCCTGGTTGAACGGAGATACGCAGTATTTT. Protein: CAWLNGDTQYF. The variable domain in full, with the rest retrieved from reference TRBV30 and TRBJ2-3, is SQTIHQWPATLVQPVGSPLSLECTVEGTSNPNLYWYRQAAGRGLQLLFYSVGIGQISSEVPQNLSASRPQDRQFILSSKKLLLSDSGFYLCAWLNGDTQYFGPGTRLTVL.

This clone has a single count. The rearrangement links TRBV7-2 to TRBJ2-2, with D perhaps matching TRBD2 (5 bases). V lost 2 bases, J lost 6 bases, and 10 bases lay in between. The CDR3 contains 14 residues. CDR1 SGHTA and CDR2 FQGNSA come from the germline V gene. The CDR3 bases are TGTGCCAGCAGCTTATGGGCGGGTCCCGGGGAGCTGTTTTTT. Translating gives CASSLWAGPGELFF.

The chain joins TRBV10-3 to TRBJ1-3, with 7 bases matching TRBD1. This CDR3 spans 13 amino acids. J was trimmed by 8 bases and V by 8 bases; bases with no gene match: 9. Germline V gives CDR1 ENHRY, CDR2 SYGVKD. The CDR3 sequence is CAISGTAEDTIYF. The CDR3 DNA reads as TGTGCCATCTCCGGGACAGCCGAGGACACCATATATTTT.

The CDR3 region has the DNA TGTGCCAGCAGCTTAGCGCTTGCGGGGCGCGGCTACACCTTC. It translates to CASSLALAGRGYTF. The J gene is TRBJ1-2, the V gene TRBV11-1; maybe TRBD1 (5 bases). Germline assignment: CDR1 SGHAT and CDR2 FQDESV (reference sequence). Deletions cut 0 bases from V and 8 bases from J, with 13 bases between. CDR3 size: 14 residues.